One T cell receptor (beta chain) is described in this entry. Living in 24 US areas, the participants were between 18 and 89 years of age. This entry belongs to a study of blood T cell repertoires in COVID-19. Across the study: The samples span acute and convalescent COVID-19 from the United States, Italy and Spain. T cells, B-cell-depleted T cells, or PBMCs supplied cDNA or gDNA.

Authors' methods: Amplifying reference gene primers gave estimates of nucleated cell counts. The repertoire was sequenced with immunoSEQ multiplex PCR; TCRdb's copy has only in-frame clones and lacks some. The V and J calls and the clone size are those of that table, but D and trimming were determined from the DNA. The sample records around 330,000 clones, around 84% being singletons. V was trimmed by 0 bases and J by 1 base, leaving 12 bases between them. The germline gives CDR1 LNHNV, CDR2 YYDKDF (reference sequence). The CDR3 is 16 amino acids. V and J are TRBV15 and TRBJ1-1; D is uncertain. Sequencing used PBMCs or T cells enriched from blood (not recorded which). This clonotype was obtained from a woman aged 25 to 39 who had been exposed to COVID-19. As DNA, the CDR3 is TGTGCCACCAGCAGAGAAAAAATGGGCACGAACACTGAAGCTTTCTTT. As protein: CATSREKMGTNTEAFF. The full variable domain, in which reference TRBV15 and TRBJ1-1 provide the parts outside the CDR3, is DAMVIQNPRYQVTQFGKPVTLSCSQTLNHNVMYWYQQKSSQAPKLLFHYYDKDFNNEADTPDNFQSRRPNTSFCFLDIRSPGLGDTAMYLCATSREKMGTNTEAFFGQGTRLTVV.